The next 18 T cell receptor beta chains were all read from a single sample in a study of T cells in Graves' hyperthyroidism and ophthalmopathy (dated by TCRdb to between 2018 and 2021). Libraries were prepared through multiplex PCR. TCRdb lists the instrument as Illumina HiSeq 2000. Amplification of TCR beta CDR3 regions was carried out from RNA transcripts. The first round of RT-PCR for the TCR CDR3 was performed with the HTBI primer set and the Qiagen OneStep RT-PCR kit. TCRdb took the public reads, trimmed them with fastp at Q25, ran MiXCR for clone calling and kept in-frame beta chains. A single entry per CDR3 protein holds the most common genes and DNA from its merged rows. This sample gives hundreds of thousands of distinct CDR3 sequences in total; 20% to 25% of them show up just once. 34% of the sample is in the top ten clones. The sequencing sample was made of blood. The receptors were sampled from a man under 40 with Graves' ophthalmopathy.

This clonotype occurred many times. The chain uses TRBV20-1 and TRBJ1-1; 7 bases agree with TRBD1. The CDR3 sequence is 13 residues long. The J segment lost 1 base and the V segment lost 3 bases, leaving 2 bases of the junction unmatched. The germline V gene has CDR1 DFQATT and CDR2 SNEGSKA (reference sequence). This CDR3 is CSASRTGNTEAFF. As DNA, the CDR3 is TGCAGTGCTAGTAGGACAGGGAACACTGAAGCTTTCTTT.

This clonotype was seen more than once but under ten times. The rearrangement links TRBV7-2 to TRBJ2-7; tentatively, D is TRBD2 (5 bases). The germline V gene encodes CDR1 SGHTA and CDR2 FQGNSA. The CDR3 totals 15 residues. Deletions cut 7 bases from V and 0 bases from J, with 16 bases between. CDR3 in DNA: TGTGCCAGCACCCTTAGGGTAGGGAGCTCCTACGAGCAGTACTTC. Protein: CASTLRVGSSYEQYF.

This clonotype showed up many times. V and J are TRBV7-8 and TRBJ2-1; 12 bases map to TRBD2. V lost 1 base, J lost 8 bases, and 6 bases stayed unmatched. This CDR3 comprises 16 residues. Per germline, CDR1 SGHVS and CDR2 FQNEAQ. The CDR3 DNA reads TGTGCCAGCAGCTTAGGACTAGCGGGAGTGAGGGATGAGCAGTTCTTC. This translates into CASSLGLAGVRDEQFF.

This clonotype was found many times. The chain couples TRBV11-2 to TRBJ2-3; 10 bases line up with TRBD2. The CDR3 has 17 amino acids. The germline CDR1 and CDR2 sequences are SGHAT and FQNNGV. V gave up 0 bases and J gave up 6 bases; unmatched junction bases: 9. The CDR3 loop reads CASSLDPPSSGSDTQYF. The CDR3 DNA sequence: TGTGCCAGCAGCTTAGATCCTCCTTCTAGCGGGAGTGATACGCAGTATTTT.

This clonotype appeared many times. V usage is TRBV30 and J usage is TRBJ1-2; D call uncertain. With 0 bases removed from V and 8 bases from J, the gap between germline ends came to 7 bases. The CDR3 spans 11 residues. Per the germline V gene, CDR1 is GTSNPN and CDR2 is SVGIG (reference sequence). CDR3 coding DNA: TGTGCCTGGAGTGTACTAAGCGGCTACACCTTC. This gives the protein CAWSVLSGYTF.

This chain connects TRBV20-1 to TRBJ1-2; no clear D gene. The CDR3 contains 14 residues. Germline V lookup: CDR1 DFQATT, CDR2 SNEGSKA (reference sequence). V was cut by 6 bases and J by 0 bases, with 14 bases left in between. The CDR3 spells CSAGKVTANYGYTF. The CDR3 DNA sequence: TGCAGTGCGGGGAAGGTGACTGCTAACTATGGCTACACCTTC.

This clonotype has only a few counts. This chain joins TRBV12-3 or TRBV12-4 and TRBJ2-1, with 11 positions matching TRBD2. The CDR3 consists of 13 residues. J gave up 10 bases and V 7 bases, and 6 bases lay outside the gene matches. In DNA form, the CDR3 reads TGTGCCAGCACGCTAGCGGGAGGTGTAGAGCAGTTCTTC. Protein product: CASTLAGGVEQFF.

This sequence joins TRBV6-2 or TRBV6-3 and TRBJ1-1, with unresolved D. The CDR3 contains 15 residues. Germline V gene lookup returns CDR1 MNHEY and CDR2 SVGEGT. Trimming removed 2 bases from V and 12 bases from J, with 22 bases in between. This CDR3 is CASSYPSGGRRGTFF. CDR3 in DNA: TGTGCCAGCAGTTACCCCTCGGGAGGCAGGCGGGGAACTTTCTTT.

This clonotype was detected a few times. This chain joins TRBV30 and TRBJ2-2; D is possibly TRBD2 (5 bases). Germline-derived CDR1 and CDR2 are GTSNPN and SVGIG (reference sequence). V was clipped by 0 bases and J by 7 bases, with 9 bases between them. The CDR3 spans 13 residues. CDR3 loop: CAWSVTGNGELFF. CDR3 sequence (DNA): TGTGCCTGGAGTGTAACCGGGAACGGGGAGCTGTTTTTT.

The chain couples TRBV20-1 to TRBJ2-1; 7 bases agree with TRBD2. The CDR3 loop spans 17 amino acids. Germline lookup yields CDR1 DFQATT and CDR2 SNEGSKA (reference sequence). V dropped 0 bases and J dropped 7; count of bases not matched to a gene: 15. CDR3 sequence reads: CSARDRLGREGRNEQFF. The CDR3 region has the DNA TGCAGTGCTAGAGATCGATTGGGGAGGGAGGGCCGTAATGAGCAGTTCTTC.

This clonotype showed up many times. The chain has TRBV30 and TRBJ2-7, with a tentative D call TRBD2 (5 bases). Germline CDR1 reads GTSNPN; CDR2 reads SVGIG (reference sequence). The CDR3 has 13 amino acids. V lost 2 bases and J 6 bases, leaving 14 bases between the germline ends. CDR3 loop: CAWSTGDRFEQYF. The CDR3 DNA sequence: TGTGCCTGGAGTACCGGGGATAGGTTCGAGCAGTACTTC.

In this sample, this clonotype turned up a few times. The chain carries TRBV6-2 or TRBV6-3 and TRBJ1-5, with D perhaps TRBD1 (6 bases). The germline V and J ends were trimmed by 7 bases and 3 bases, with 16 bases remaining between them. CDR3 size: 15 residues. The germline CDR1 and CDR2 sequences are MNHEY and SVGEGT. CDR3 sequence reads: CASTLSRGTNQPQHF. The CDR3 DNA sequence: TGTGCCAGCACTCTATCAAGGGGGACCAATCAGCCCCAGCATTTT.

This clonotype showed up many times. The chain uses TRBV13 and TRBJ1-1; 8 bases map to TRBD1. Per germline, CDR1 PRHDT and CDR2 FYEKMQ (reference sequence). The length of the CDR3 is 16 residues. Trimming at V came to 5 bases and at J to 3 bases, leaving 11 bases not matched to a gene. This CDR3 is CASSIIFQGADTEAFF. As DNA, the CDR3 is TGTGCCAGCAGCATTATTTTTCAGGGGGCGGACACTGAAGCTTTCTTT.

CDR3: CASCPSGPLRDTQYF. Here the CDR3 DNA reads TGTGCCAGCTGCCCCTCGGGTCCTCTTAGAGATACGCAGTATTTT. The chain links TRBV7-2 to TRBJ2-3; D is unclear. CDR1 is SGHTA and CDR2 is FQGNSA in the germline V gene. V shed 8 bases and J shed 5 bases, with 20 bases lying between them. The length of the CDR3 is 15 residues. Filled out from reference TRBV7-2 and TRBJ2-3, the complete variable domain reads GAGVSQSPSNKVTEKGKDVELRCDPISGHTALYWYRQSLGQGLEFLIYFQGNSAPDKSGLPSDRFSAERTGGSVSTLTIQRTQQEDSAVYLCASCPSGPLRDTQYFGPGTRLTVL.

This chain uses TRBV9 with TRBJ2-5; maybe TRBD2 (6 bases). CDR3 length: 16 residues. CDR1 and CDR2 (germline): SGDLS, YYNGEE. The V gene lost 0 bases and the J gene lost 5 bases, with 17 bases spanning the gap. CDR3 nucleotides: TGTGCCAGCAGCGTAGCCCCAGGACCCGGAGGGGAGACCCAGTACTTC. It yields the protein CASSVAPGPGGETQYF.

This rearrangement joins TRBV29-1 to TRBJ2-7, with D uncertain. V was clipped by 5 bases and J by 4 bases, with 15 bases between them. CDR3 length: 13 residues. Looked up from germline, CDR1 is SQVTM and CDR2 is ANQGSEA. CDR3 sequence: CSVLTSKHYEQYF. The CDR3 coding sequence is TGCAGCGTTCTGACCTCAAAGCATTACGAGCAGTACTTC.

The chain employs TRBV30 and TRBJ1-6; maybe TRBD1 (6 bases). Trimming removed 3 bases at V and 5 bases at J, with 17 bases between. CDR1 and CDR2 from the germline V gene are GTSNPN and SVGIG (reference sequence). The CDR3 is made up of 16 amino acids. For the CDR3, the DNA is TGTGCCTGGAGGCACCGGGACACCTACCATAATTCACCCCTCCACTTT. Residues: CAWRHRDTYHNSPLHF.

This clonotype was seen a few times. V usage is TRBV29-1 and J usage is TRBJ1-2; weak D call: TRBD1 (6 bases). Germline CDR1 SQVTM, CDR2 ANQGSEA. This CDR3 has 15 amino acids. V was clipped by 2 bases and J by 0 bases, with 13 bases between them. The CDR3, as DNA: TGCAGCGTTGAAATTGCGTCAGGGGCTAACTATGGCTACACCTTC. Amino acids: CSVEIASGANYGYTF.